This entry features one T cell receptor (beta chain) sequence. This specimen belongs to a study of T-cell reconstitution after alpha-beta-depleted transplantation in children. This CDR3 has 15 amino acids. V dropped 6 bases and J dropped 0 bases, with 15 bases sitting between them. Germline assignment: CDR1 DFQATT and CDR2 SNEGSKA (reference sequence). Researchers prepared the TCRbeta library using unique molecular identifiers, the study reports. MiXCR was run by TCRdb on the PCR reads, yielding one entry per CDR3 protein. The data contain around 410,000 distinct CDR3 sequences, roughly 10% of them seen just once; the ten biggest clones take up roughly 6%.

This clonotype was obtained from a human donor who donated a stem cell graft to a child with acute myeloid leukemia. The source was PBMCs from the stem cell graft donor, collected from the stem cell graft. The rearrangement joins TRBV20-1 to TRBJ2-1; D is uncertain. Here the CDR3 reads CSAFQWVSSYNEQFF. The CDR3 DNA reads TGCAGTGCCTTTCAATGGGTAAGCTCCTACAATGAGCAGTTCTTC.